These T cell receptor beta chains were read from a single sample in a study of T cells in Graves' hyperthyroidism and ophthalmopathy. TCRdb itself ran the multiplex PCR reads through MiXCR, one entry per CDR3 protein. The sample contains roughly 380,000 distinct CDR3 sequences, about 15% of which appear only once. The sequenced sample was blood. Receptors originate from a woman aged 55-69 years with Graves' hyperthyroidism. Both conserved end residues are part of each CDR3. The order of the fields is J gene, D gene, V gene, clone size, CDR3 DNA, CDR3 protein. D genes are given only for firm matches. Some rows have no size entry. The others give once, few or many, or a class for an expanded clone.

>TRBJ1-2|NA|TRBV7-3|many
TGTGCCAGCAGCTCTTACCGGGGTGAAGGCTACACCTTC
CASSSYRGEGYTF
>TRBJ1-2|TRBD1|TRBV28|many
TGTGCCAGCAGTCCTGCGGACAGGGGGCCTGGCTACACCTTC
CASSPADRGPGYTF
>TRBJ2-3|TRBD2|TRBV7-2|NA
TGTGCCAGCAGCCCGTGGACTAGCGGGGCCCGCGGAAGGGCTACGCAGTATTTT
CASSPWTSGARGRATQYF
>TRBJ2-2|NA|TRBV24-1|many
TGTGCCACCAGTGATTCTCCGGGACGCAGGAGGGACGGGGAGCTGTTTTTT
CATSDSPGRRRDGELFF
>TRBJ2-7|TRBD1|TRBV24-1|many
TGTGCCACCAGTCCGGGACAGGGTTACGAGCAGTACTTC
CATSPGQGYEQYF
>TRBJ1-1|NA|TRBV29-1|many
TGCAGCGACCACCGGGAGAACACTGAAGCTTTCTTT
CSDHRENTEAFF
>TRBJ1-5|NA|TRBV10-2|NA
TGCGCCAGCAGTGATTGGGGGGGTAATCAGCCCCAGCATTTT
CASSDWGGNQPQHF
>TRBJ2-3|NA|TRBV5-1|NA
TGCGCCAGCAGGGAGGACCCTACGGGGACAGATACGCAGTATTTT
CASREDPTGTDTQYF
>TRBJ2-2|NA|TRBV5-5|many
TGTGCCAGCAGCTTGGGCTGGACCGGGGAGCTGTTTTTT
CASSLGWTGELFF
>TRBJ1-1|NA|TRBV10-3|few
TGTGCCATCAGTAAAGGGGGGAACACTGAAGCTTTCTTT
CAISKGGNTEAFF
>TRBJ1-2|TRBD1|TRBV18|few
TGTGCCAGCTCGACCGGACAGGGGTTCGGCTATGGCTACACCTTC
CASSTGQGFGYGYTF
>TRBJ2-7|NA|TRBV6-1|many
TGTGCCAGCAGTGGTGACGGTACCTACGAGCAGTACTTC
CASSGDGTYEQYF
>TRBJ2-3|TRBD2|TRBV18|NA
TGTGCCAGCTCACCTCGCCGCCTTCGAGCTAGCGGGAGCGCAGATACGCAGTATTTT
CASSPRRLRASGSADTQYF
>TRBJ1-6|NA|TRBV3-1|many
TGTGCCAGCAGCCAAGATCTCGGATCACCCCTCCACTTT
CASSQDLGSPLHF
>TRBJ2-3|TRBD2|TRBV20-1|many
TGCAGTGCCGCGGGGGGGCTAGCCGCAGATACGCAGTATTTT
CSAAGGLAADTQYF
>TRBJ2-5|TRBD2|TRBV7-2|many
TGTGCCAGCAGCTTAGCGGGCCGGGGACTAGCGGGAGTAGAGACCCAGTACTTC
CASSLAGRGLAGVETQYF